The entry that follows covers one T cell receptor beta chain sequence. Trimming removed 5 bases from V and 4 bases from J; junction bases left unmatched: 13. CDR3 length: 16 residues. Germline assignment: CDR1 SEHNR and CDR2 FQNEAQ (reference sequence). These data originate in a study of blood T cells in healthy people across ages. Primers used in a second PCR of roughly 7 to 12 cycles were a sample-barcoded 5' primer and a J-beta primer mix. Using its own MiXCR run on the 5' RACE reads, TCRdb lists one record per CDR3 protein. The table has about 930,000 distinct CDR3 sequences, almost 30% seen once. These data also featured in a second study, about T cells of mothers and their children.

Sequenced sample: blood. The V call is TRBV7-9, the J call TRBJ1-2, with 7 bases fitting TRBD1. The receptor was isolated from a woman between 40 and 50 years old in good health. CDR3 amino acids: CASSPGQDNLRYGYTF. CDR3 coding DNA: TGTGCCAGCAGCCCAGGACAGGACAACCTTCGCTATGGCTACACCTTC. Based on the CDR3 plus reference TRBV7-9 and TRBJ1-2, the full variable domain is DTGVSQNPRHKITKRGQNVTFRCDPISEHNRLYWYRQTLGQGPEFLTYFQNEAQLEKSRLLSDRFSAERPKGSFSTLEIQRTEQGDSAMYLCASSPGQDNLRYGYTFGSGTRLTVV.